This T cell receptor beta chain came from a study of blood T cell repertoires in COVID-19. Looking at the study overall: COVID-19 samples from acute and convalescent phases originated in the United States, Italy and Spain. T cells, B-cell-depleted T cells, or PBMCs provided the cDNA or gDNA that served as material.

V lost 5 bases to trimming and J lost 1 base; unmatched junction nucleotides: 11. The germline CDR1 and CDR2 sequences are SGDLS and YYNGEE. The CDR3 has 16 amino acids. Original analysis: The assay estimated nucleated cells by amplifying reference gene primers. Using immunoSEQ multiplex PCR, the repertoire was profiled, and TCRdb retains in-frame clones only, with some absent. The DNA was the basis for D and trimming; V, J and clone size are from that table. The profile shows 50,000 or so clones, more than 80% of them singletons. V gene TRBV9 combines with J gene TRBJ1-1; TRBD1 agrees at 7 bases. The TCR sequence derives from a human donor in a cohort sampled during active COVID-19. The specimen was peripheral blood. The CDR3 DNA reads TGTGCCAGCAGTGAGCAGTGGGGACAGAGGAACACTGAAGCTTTCTTT. This encodes CASSEQWGQRNTEAFF.